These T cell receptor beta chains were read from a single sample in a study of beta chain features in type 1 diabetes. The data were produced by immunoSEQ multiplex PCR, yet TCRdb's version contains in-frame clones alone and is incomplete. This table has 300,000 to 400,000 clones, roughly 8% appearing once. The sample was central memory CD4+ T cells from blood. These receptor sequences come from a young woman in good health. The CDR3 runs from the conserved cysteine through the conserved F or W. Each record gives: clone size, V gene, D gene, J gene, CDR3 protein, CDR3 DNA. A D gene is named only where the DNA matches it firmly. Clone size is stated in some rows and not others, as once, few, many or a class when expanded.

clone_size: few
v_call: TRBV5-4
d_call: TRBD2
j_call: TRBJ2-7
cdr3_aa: CASTRGTSGNYEQYF
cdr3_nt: TGTGCCAGCACCAGGGGGACTAGCGGGAACTACGAGCAGTACTTC

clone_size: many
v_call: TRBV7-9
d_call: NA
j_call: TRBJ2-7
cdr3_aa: CASSFGLKSYEQYF
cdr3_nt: TGTGCCAGCAGCTTTGGTCTGAAATCCTACGAGCAGTACTTC

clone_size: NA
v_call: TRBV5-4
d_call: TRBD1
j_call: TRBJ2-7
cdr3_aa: CASSPGTAYEQYF
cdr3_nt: TGTGCCAGCAGTCCCGGGACAGCCTACGAGCAGTACTTC

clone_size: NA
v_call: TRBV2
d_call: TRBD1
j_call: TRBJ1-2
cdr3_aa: CASSRDRVEGYTF
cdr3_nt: TGTGCCAGCAGCCGTGACAGGGTGGAGGGCTACACCTTC

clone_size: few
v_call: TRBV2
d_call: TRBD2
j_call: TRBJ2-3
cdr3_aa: CASSLLAGHTDTQYF
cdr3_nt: TGTGCCAGCAGTCTACTAGCGGGCCACACAGATACGCAGTATTTT

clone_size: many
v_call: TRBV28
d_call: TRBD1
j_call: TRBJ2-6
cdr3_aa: CASSGSGTALGANVLTF
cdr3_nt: TGTGCCAGCAGTGGATCCGGGACAGCCCTCGGGGCCAACGTCCTGACTTTC

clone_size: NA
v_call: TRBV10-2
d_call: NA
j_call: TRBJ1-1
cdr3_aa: CASNTWGEGTEAFF
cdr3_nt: TGCGCCAGCAATACGTGGGGGGAAGGGACTGAAGCTTTCTTT

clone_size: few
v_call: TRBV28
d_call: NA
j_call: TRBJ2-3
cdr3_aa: CASRGGGGPTDTQYF
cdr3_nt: TGTGCCAGCCGGGGTGGTGGGGGGCCCACAGATACGCAGTATTTT

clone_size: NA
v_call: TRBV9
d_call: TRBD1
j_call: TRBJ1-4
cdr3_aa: CASSARTGGTEKLFF
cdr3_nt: TGTGCCAGCAGCGCCCGGACAGGGGGAACGGAAAAACTGTTTTTT

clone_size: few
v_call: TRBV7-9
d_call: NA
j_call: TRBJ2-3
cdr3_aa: CAVGDDTDTQYF
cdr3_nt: TGCGCCGTGGGTGACGACACAGATACGCAGTATTTT

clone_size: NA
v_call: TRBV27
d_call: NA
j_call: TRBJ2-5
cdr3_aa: CASSRRGGETQYF
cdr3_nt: TGTGCCAGCAGCCGCCGAGGGGGGGAGACCCAGTACTTC

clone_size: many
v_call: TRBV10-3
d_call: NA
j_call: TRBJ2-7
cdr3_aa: CAIGPFYEQYF
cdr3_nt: TGTGCCATCGGTCCCTTCTACGAGCAGTACTTC

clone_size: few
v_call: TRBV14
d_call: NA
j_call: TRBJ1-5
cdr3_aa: CASSQEWDPAHF
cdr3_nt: TGTGCCAGCAGCCAAGAATGGGACCCTGCGCATTTT

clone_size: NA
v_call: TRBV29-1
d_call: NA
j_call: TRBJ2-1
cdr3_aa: CSVNSGGGAYNEQFF
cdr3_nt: TGCAGCGTTAACTCTGGGGGTGGGGCCTACAATGAGCAGTTCTTC

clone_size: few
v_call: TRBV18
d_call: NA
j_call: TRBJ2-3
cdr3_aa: CASSRAGGSQDGDTQYF
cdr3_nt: TGTGCCAGCTCACGTGCAGGTGGGAGCCAGGACGGAGATACGCAGTATTTT

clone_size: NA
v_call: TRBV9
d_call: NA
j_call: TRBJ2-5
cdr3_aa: CASSVGALDGEETQYF
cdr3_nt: TGTGCCAGCAGCGTAGGGGCCCTAGATGGTGAGGAGACCCAGTACTTC

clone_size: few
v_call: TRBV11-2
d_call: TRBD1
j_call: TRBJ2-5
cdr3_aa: CASSLVRGYETQYF
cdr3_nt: TGTGCCAGCAGCTTAGTCAGGGGGTACGAGACCCAGTACTTC

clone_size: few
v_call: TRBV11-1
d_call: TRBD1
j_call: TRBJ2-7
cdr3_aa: CASSLHPGQGYEQYF
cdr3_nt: TGTGCCAGCAGCTTACATCCGGGACAGGGCTACGAGCAGTACTTC

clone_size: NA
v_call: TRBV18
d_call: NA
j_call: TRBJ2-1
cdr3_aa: CASSPYTGGGSYNEQFF
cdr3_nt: TGTGCCAGCTCACCATACACCGGTGGCGGCTCCTACAATGAGCAGTTCTTC

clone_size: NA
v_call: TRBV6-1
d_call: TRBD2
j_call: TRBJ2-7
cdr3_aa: CASGLAGDGEQYF
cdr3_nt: TGTGCCAGCGGACTAGCGGGAGACGGTGAGCAGTACTTC

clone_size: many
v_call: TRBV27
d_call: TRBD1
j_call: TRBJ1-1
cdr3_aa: CASSPTTGAYAEAFF
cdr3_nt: TGTGCCAGCAGTCCCACAACAGGGGCCTACGCTGAAGCTTTCTTT

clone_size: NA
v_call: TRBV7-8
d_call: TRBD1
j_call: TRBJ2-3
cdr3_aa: CASSRQGAQLATDTQYF
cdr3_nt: TGTGCCAGCAGTCGTCAGGGGGCCCAACTAGCAACAGATACGCAGTATTTT

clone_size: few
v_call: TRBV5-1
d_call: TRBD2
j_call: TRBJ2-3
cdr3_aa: CASSSLAGQSTDTQYF
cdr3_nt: TGCGCCAGCAGCTCCCTAGCGGGTCAAAGCACAGATACGCAGTATTTT

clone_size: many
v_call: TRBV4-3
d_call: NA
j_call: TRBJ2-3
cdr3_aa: CASSQAPGAQYF
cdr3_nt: TGCGCCAGCAGCCAAGCCCCGGGTGCGCAGTATTTT

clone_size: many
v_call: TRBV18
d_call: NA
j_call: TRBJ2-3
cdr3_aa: CASSPPLAAPTSTDTQYF
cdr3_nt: TGTGCCAGCTCACCCCCTTTGGCCGCCCCCACCTCCACAGATACGCAGTATTTT

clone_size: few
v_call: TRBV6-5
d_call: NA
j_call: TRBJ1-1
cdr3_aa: CASSYEGGYTEAFF
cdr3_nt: TGTGCCAGCAGTTACGAAGGGGGGTACACTGAAGCTTTCTTT

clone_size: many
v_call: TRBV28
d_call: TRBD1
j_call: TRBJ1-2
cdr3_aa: CASSLDRVGGYTF
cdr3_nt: TGTGCCAGCAGTTTGGACAGGGTTGGTGGCTACACCTTC

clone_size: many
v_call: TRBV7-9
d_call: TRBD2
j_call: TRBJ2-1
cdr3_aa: CATLLAGGVNEQFF
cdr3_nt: TGTGCCACCCTACTAGCGGGAGGCGTGAATGAGCAGTTCTTC

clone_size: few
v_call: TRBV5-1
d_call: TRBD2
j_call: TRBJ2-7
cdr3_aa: CASSAGTSGLYEGQYF
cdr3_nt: TGCGCCAGCAGCGCCGGGACTAGCGGGTTGTATGAGGGGCAGTACTTC

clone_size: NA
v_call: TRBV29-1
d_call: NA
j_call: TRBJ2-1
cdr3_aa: CSVVTGTRVYNEQFF
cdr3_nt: TGCAGCGTTGTGACCGGGACCCGAGTCTACAATGAGCAGTTCTTC

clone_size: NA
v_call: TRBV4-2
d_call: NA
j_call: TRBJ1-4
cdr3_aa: CASSQAHGPTNEKLFF
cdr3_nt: TGTGCCAGCAGCCAAGCCCATGGACCAACTAATGAAAAACTGTTTTTT

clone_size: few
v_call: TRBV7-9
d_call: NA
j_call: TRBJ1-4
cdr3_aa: CASSPNTATNEKLFF
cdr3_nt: TGTGCCAGCAGCCCGAACACAGCAACTAATGAAAAACTGTTTTTT

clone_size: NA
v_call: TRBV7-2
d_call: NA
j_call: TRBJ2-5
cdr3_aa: CASSYGTTQETQYF
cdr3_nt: TGTGCCAGCAGCTACGGGACGACCCAAGAGACCCAGTACTTC

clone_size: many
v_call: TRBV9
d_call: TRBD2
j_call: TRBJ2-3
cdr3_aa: CASSPRAGSTDTQYF
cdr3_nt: TGTGCCAGCAGCCCCCGAGCGGGAAGCACAGATACGCAGTATTTT

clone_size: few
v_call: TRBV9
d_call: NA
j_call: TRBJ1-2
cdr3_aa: CASSRAANNYGYTF
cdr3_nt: TGTGCCAGCAGCAGGGCAGCGAATAACTATGGCTACACCTTC

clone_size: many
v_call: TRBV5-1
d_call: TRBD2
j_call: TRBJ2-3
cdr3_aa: CASSLARGTSTDTQYF
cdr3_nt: TGCGCCAGCAGCTTGGCGCGGGGGACTAGCACAGATACGCAGTATTTT

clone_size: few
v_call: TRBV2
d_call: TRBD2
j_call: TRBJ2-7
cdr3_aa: CASSVQREANEQYF
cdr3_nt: TGTGCCAGCAGTGTACAGCGGGAGGCTAACGAGCAGTACTTC

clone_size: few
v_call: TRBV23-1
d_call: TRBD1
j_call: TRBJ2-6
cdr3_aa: CASSPTSGQVSGANVLTF
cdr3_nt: TGTGCCAGCAGCCCGACTTCGGGACAGGTGTCTGGGGCCAACGTCCTGACTTTC

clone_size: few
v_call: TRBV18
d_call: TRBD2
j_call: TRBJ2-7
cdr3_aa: CASSPFPGTTYEQYF
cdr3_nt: TGTGCCAGCTCACCATTCCCCGGGACTACTTACGAGCAGTACTTC

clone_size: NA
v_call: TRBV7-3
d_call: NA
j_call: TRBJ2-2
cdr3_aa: CASSSTNTGELFF
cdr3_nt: TGTGCCAGCAGCTCCACGAACACCGGGGAGCTGTTTTTT

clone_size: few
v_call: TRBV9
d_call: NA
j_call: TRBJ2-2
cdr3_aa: CASSLGGASTGELFF
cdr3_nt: TGTGCCAGCAGCCTGGGGGGAGCGTCCACCGGGGAGCTGTTTTTT

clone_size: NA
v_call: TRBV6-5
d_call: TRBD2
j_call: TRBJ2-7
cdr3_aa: CASSSHYASGRNEQYF
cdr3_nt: TGTGCCAGCAGTTCCCATTACGCTAGCGGGAGAAACGAGCAGTACTTC

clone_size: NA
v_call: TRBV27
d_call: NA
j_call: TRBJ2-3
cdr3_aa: CASSLLSTGHTDTQYF
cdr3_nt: TGTGCCAGCAGTTTATTGTCTACAGGACACACAGATACGCAGTATTTT

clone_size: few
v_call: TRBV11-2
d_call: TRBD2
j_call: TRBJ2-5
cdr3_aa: CASSFSKLAGVGLQETQYF
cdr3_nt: TGTGCCAGCAGCTTCTCGAAACTAGCGGGAGTAGGCTTACAAGAGACCCAGTACTTC

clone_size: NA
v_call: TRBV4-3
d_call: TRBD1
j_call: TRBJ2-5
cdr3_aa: CASSQEDREEETQYF
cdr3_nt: TGCGCCAGCAGCCAAGAGGACAGGGAAGAAGAGACCCAGTACTTC

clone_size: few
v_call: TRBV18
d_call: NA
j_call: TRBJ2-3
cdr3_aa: CASSQKPGPWVDTQYF
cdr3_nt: TGTGCCAGCTCCCAGAAACCGGGCCCATGGGTAGATACGCAGTATTTT

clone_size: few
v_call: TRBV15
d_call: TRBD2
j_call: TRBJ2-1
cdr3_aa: CATRTSGSFREQFF
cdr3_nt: TGTGCCACCCGGACTAGCGGGAGTTTCAGGGAGCAGTTCTTC

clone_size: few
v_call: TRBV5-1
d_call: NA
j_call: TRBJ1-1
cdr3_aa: CASSMDSMDTEAFF
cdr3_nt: TGCGCCAGCAGCATGGACAGTATGGACACTGAAGCTTTCTTT

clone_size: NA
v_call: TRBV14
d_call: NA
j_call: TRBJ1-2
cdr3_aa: CASSHTLRGLSNYGYTF
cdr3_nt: TGTGCCAGCAGCCATACGCTCAGGGGTTTGAGTAACTATGGCTACACCTTC

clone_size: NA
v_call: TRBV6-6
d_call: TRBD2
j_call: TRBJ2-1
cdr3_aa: CASGLAGGFSNEQFF
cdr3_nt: TGTGCCAGTGGGCTAGCGGGAGGTTTCTCCAATGAGCAGTTCTTC

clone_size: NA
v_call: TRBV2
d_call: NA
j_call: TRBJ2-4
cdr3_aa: CASKERWGPSDLAKNIQYF
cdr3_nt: TGTGCCAGCAAAGAGCGTTGGGGTCCGAGCGACCTAGCCAAAAACATTCAGTACTTC